What follows are 17 T cell receptor beta chains derived from one specimen sequenced in a study of PD-L1 blockade in urothelial cancer. Generated by immunoSEQ multiplex PCR, the TCRdb table keeps only in-frame clones and is missing some. The sample includes approximately 63,000 clones, 80% to 90% of them seen just once. Indicated time point: pretreatment peripheral blood. The sequences come from PBMCs, collected around atezolizumab (anti-PD-L1) treatment. All receptors come from a man aged 65 to 79 with urothelial cancer.

The table lists this clone with a count of one. This rearrangement joins TRBV4-3 to TRBJ2-7; D is undetermined. CDR3 size: 15 residues. Germline values: CDR1 LGHNA, CDR2 YSLEER. V lost 2 bases, J lost 2 bases, and 13 bases lay in between. The CDR3 DNA reads TGCGCCAGCAGCCAACACAGAGAACCTACCTACGAGCAGTACTTC. Its protein is CASSQHREPTYEQYF.

V and J are TRBV28 and TRBJ1-1, with no clear D. This CDR3 spans 14 amino acids. The germline gives CDR1 MDHEN, CDR2 SYDVKM. V was pared by 11 bases and J by 0 bases, with 16 bases between. CDR3 in DNA: TGTGCCGTGGTGGTCGGTTCCATGAACACTGAAGCTTTCTTT. Its translation: CAVVVGSMNTEAFF.

J is TRBJ1-4 and V is TRBV19; possible D gene TRBD1, 5 bases. In germline, CDR1 is LNHDA, CDR2 SQIVND (reference sequence). V lost 5 bases to trimming and J lost 12 bases, with 19 bases between them. This CDR3 has 14 residues. In DNA form, the CDR3 reads TGTGCCAGTAGTTCGGGGGGGATCCGTGTGGAACTGTTTTTT. This translates into CASSSGGIRVELFF.

The chain couples TRBV2 to TRBJ2-1; 11 positions match TRBD1. CDR1 SNHLY and CDR2 FYNNEI come from the germline V gene. CDR3 length equals 15 residues. Losses at the gene ends were 2 bases for V and 7 bases for J; bases not matched to a gene: 4. CDR3 DNA: TGTGCCAGCAGTGAATGGACAGGGGGCTTAAATGAGCAGTTCTTC. Translation gives CASSEWTGGLNEQFF. Full variable domain (remainder filled in from reference TRBV2 and TRBJ2-1): EPEVTQTPSHQVTQMGQEVILRCVPISNHLYFYWYRQILGQKVEFLVSFYNNEISEKSEIFDDQFSVERPDGSNFTLKIRSTKLEDSAMYFCASSEWTGGLNEQFFGPGTRLTVL.

V is TRBV28 and J is TRBJ2-1, with 7 bases fitting TRBD2. J gave up 3 bases and V 3 bases, and 5 bases lay outside the gene matches. This CDR3 region has 15 residues. Germline loops: CDR1 MDHEN, CDR2 SYDVKM. CDR3: CASSLGGESYNEQFF. Here the CDR3 DNA reads TGTGCCAGCAGTTTGGGGGGGGAGAGCTACAATGAGCAGTTCTTC.

The chain combines TRBV6-5 with TRBJ2-2; TRBD2 is a possible D gene (5 bases). Germline values: CDR1 MNHEY, CDR2 SVGAGI. The ends were cut back, 4 bases at V and 7 bases at J, with 16 bases in the middle. The CDR3 is 15 residues long. In nucleotides, the CDR3 is TGTGCCAGCAGTTTCGGACTGGCCAGGATCGGGGAGCTGTTTTTT. This codes for CASSFGLARIGELFF.

The genes are TRBV18 and TRBJ1-2; 9 nucleotides line up with TRBD1. This CDR3 has 14 amino acids. V dropped 8 bases and J dropped 2; count of bases not matched to a gene: 6. Germline V gene lookup returns CDR1 KGHSH and CDR2 LQKENI. The CDR3 bases are TGTGCCAGCGGGGGACAGGGAGGGAACTATGGCTACACCTTC. Its protein product is CASGGQGGNYGYTF.

The rearrangement joins TRBV5-1 to TRBJ2-7; tentative D call: TRBD1 (6 bases). Germline CDR1 is SGHRS and CDR2 is YFSETQ. CDR3 length: 13 residues. V lost 5 bases, J lost 3 bases, and 12 bases lay in between. CDR3 DNA: TGCGCCAGCAGGGACGGACAGAGCTACGAGCAGTACTTC. This codes for CASRDGQSYEQYF.

V gene TRBV5-5 combines with J gene TRBJ1-5; D is perhaps TRBD1 (6 bases). V was clipped by 2 bases and J by 5 bases, with 14 bases between them. This CDR3 comprises 15 residues. Looked up from germline, CDR1 is SGHKS and CDR2 is YYEKEE (reference sequence). CDR3 DNA: TGTGCCAGCAGCTTTATTGGCAGGGGCGATCAGCCCCAGCATTTT. Protein product: CASSFIGRGDQPQHF.

In this sample, this clone turned up once. The chain has TRBV7-2 and TRBJ2-7, with 14 bases matching TRBD2. Germline CDR1 reads SGHTA; CDR2 reads FQGNSA. V lost 5 bases, J lost 5 bases, and 8 bases stayed unmatched. The CDR3 extends over 16 amino acids. The CDR3 loop reads CASSLYGTSGSDEQYF. CDR3 nucleotides: TGTGCCAGCAGCCTGTATGGGACTAGCGGGAGCGACGAGCAGTACTTC.

The rearrangement links TRBV11-2 to TRBJ2-7; D is possibly TRBD2 (6 bases). Germline CDR1 is SGHAT and CDR2 is FQNNGV. With 5 bases removed from V and 12 bases from J, the gap between germline ends came to 26 bases. CDR3 length: 15 amino acids. CDR3 residues: CASSPGLSGRGSMYF. In DNA form, the CDR3 reads TGTGCCAGCAGCCCCGGACTAAGCGGGCGTGGTTCGATGTACTTC. The entire variable domain, with the rest obtained from reference TRBV11-2 and TRBJ2-7, is as follows: EAGVAQSPRYKIIEKRQSVAFWCNPISGHATLYWYQQILGQGPKLLIQFQNNGVVDDSQLPKDRFSAERLKGVDSTLKIQPAKLEDSAVYLCASSPGLSGRGSMYFGPGTRLTVT.

The chain combines TRBV13 with TRBJ2-7; 9 nucleotides match TRBD1. Trimming at V came to 3 bases and at J to 6 bases, leaving 3 bases not matched to a gene. Germline V gene lookup returns CDR1 PRHDT and CDR2 FYEKMQ (reference sequence). The CDR3 is made up of 13 amino acids. CDR3 protein: CASSLGQGSEQYF. CDR3 DNA sequence: TGTGCCAGCAGCTTGGGACAGGGTTCCGAGCAGTACTTC. The variable domain in full, completed from reference TRBV13 and TRBJ2-7, reads AAGVIQSPRHLIKEKRETATLKCYPIPRHDTVYWYQQGPGQDPQFLISFYEKMQSDKGSIPDRFSAQQFSDYHSELNMSSLELGDSALYFCASSLGQGSEQYFGPGTRLTVT.

The chain employs TRBV5-1 and TRBJ1-1; 8 bases are shared with TRBD1. This CDR3 has 15 residues. The ends lost 4 bases at V and 3 bases at J; junction bases unmatched: 8. Germline lookup yields CDR1 SGHRS and CDR2 YFSETQ. The CDR3 is CASSPRTGKYTEAFF. The CDR3 bases are TGCGCCAGCAGCCCCAGGACAGGGAAGTACACTGAAGCTTTCTTT.

This chain's CDR3 is CASSNGISPQHF. Written as DNA, the CDR3 is TGTGCCAGCTCGAACGGGATTTCGCCCCAGCATTTT. The rearrangement joins TRBV6-1 to TRBJ1-5; D not certain. CDR3 size: 12 residues. CDR1 is MNHNS, CDR2 SASEGT, per germline. V lost 8 bases, J lost 9 bases, and 14 bases lay in between.

This clone appeared a few times. This chain connects TRBV7-3 to TRBJ1-1, with TRBD1 matching 7 bases. The CDR3 consists of 15 residues. V was clipped by 3 bases and J by 7 bases; unmatched bases: 11. Germline V gives CDR1 SGHTA, CDR2 FQGTGA. The CDR3 sequence: CASSFMGGRDSEAFF. CDR3 DNA: TGTGCCAGCAGCTTCATGGGAGGTCGGGACAGTGAAGCTTTCTTT.

V usage is TRBV28 and J usage is TRBJ1-1; D might be TRBD1 (6 bases). CDR3 length: 13 amino acids. Germline V CDR1 and CDR2: MDHEN, SYDVKM. V was cut by 4 bases and J by 8 bases, with 14 bases left in between. CDR3 loop: CASSSPRTVEAFF. Here the CDR3 DNA reads TGTGCCAGCAGTTCCCCCCGGACAGTAGAAGCTTTCTTT.

The V and J genes are TRBV4-3 and TRBJ2-7, with 9 bases that match TRBD1. Germline V gene data show CDR1 as LGHNA and CDR2 as YSLEER. This CDR3 contains 17 residues. The J segment lost 0 bases and the V segment lost 1 base, leaving 7 bases of the junction unmatched. The CDR3 here is CASSQGQGGSLSYEQYF. The DNA of the CDR3 is TGCGCCAGCAGCCAAGGACAGGGGGGGTCCCTCTCCTACGAGCAGTACTTC.